The 22 T cell receptor beta chains in this list originate from one sample, sequenced in a study of Tregs in tolerant kidney transplant recipients. The assay was immunoSEQ multiplex PCR, and TCRdb's table has in-frame clones only and misses some. The sample yields some 240,000 clones, approximately 83% seen once. Sequencing used CD4+ T cells from blood. These receptor sequences come from a human donor in good health.

The CDR3 loop reads CASSSDRGGYGYTF. CDR3 DNA sequence: TGTGCCAGCAGTTCGGACAGGGGAGGCTATGGCTACACCTTC. This chain joins TRBV6-1 and TRBJ1-2, with TRBD1 matching 9 bases. The CDR3 is 14 amino acids. V was pared by 5 bases and J by 4 bases, with 5 bases of the junction left unmatched. Germline values: CDR1 MNHNS, CDR2 SASEGT.

The chain uses TRBV5-1 and TRBJ2-7; D is tentatively TRBD1 or TRBD2 (6 bases each). Germline CDR1 and CDR2: SGHRS and YFSETQ. Trimming cost V 7 bases and J 4 bases, with 18 bases left between them. CDR3 length: 14 amino acids. CDR3 DNA sequence: TGCGCCAGCCGCACATCCAGGGGAGGATACGAGCAGTACTTC. Protein: CASRTSRGGYEQYF.

V gene TRBV18 combines with J gene TRBJ2-1; 8 nucleotides agree with TRBD2. The CDR3 spans 15 residues. Trimming cost V 3 bases and J 2 bases; bases outside gene matches: 3. Germline CDR1 and CDR2: KGHSH and LQKENI. CDR3 amino acids: CASSPAGGAYNEQFF. CDR3 nucleotides: TGTGCCAGCTCACCTGCCGGGGGGGCCTACAATGAGCAGTTCTTC.

V usage is TRBV6-6 and J usage is TRBJ2-1; the D is unclear. Trimming removed 6 bases at V and 9 bases at J, with 12 bases between. From germline, CDR1 is MNHNY and CDR2 SVGAGI (reference sequence). The CDR3 contains 12 residues. The CDR3 nucleotides are TGTGCCAGCAGGTCCGGTGGTCGTGAGCAGTTCTTC. Protein: CASRSGGREQFF.

The chain carries TRBV13 and TRBJ2-7; 9 nucleotides line up with TRBD2. Trimming took 3 bases from V and 5 from J; bases not matched to a gene: 14. The CDR3 extends over 17 amino acids. The V gene's germline CDR1 is PRHDT and CDR2 FYEKMQ (reference sequence). The CDR3 spells CASSFLSLTSGPDEQYF. The CDR3 DNA sequence: TGTGCCAGCAGCTTCCTATCACTGACTAGCGGCCCTGACGAGCAGTACTTC.

The chain links TRBV2 to TRBJ2-5; the D gene could be TRBD1 or TRBD2 (7 bases each). Germline CDR1 is SNHLY and CDR2 is FYNNEI. This CDR3 region has 16 residues. The V end was cut by 7 bases, the J end by 3 bases, with 21 bases between. CDR3 sequence: CASKGAPAGIEETQYF. CDR3 bases: TGTGCCAGCAAGGGGGCTCCAGCGGGGATAGAAGAGACCCAGTACTTC.

The rearrangement joins TRBV15 to TRBJ1-3, with TRBD1 matching over 10 bases. Per germline, CDR1 LNHNV and CDR2 YYDKDF (reference sequence). The CDR3 is 18 amino acids. V shed 2 bases and J 4 bases; nucleotides not matched to a gene: 11. The CDR3 reads CATSRTRDRGLGGNTIYF. In DNA form, the CDR3 reads TGTGCCACCAGCAGAACCAGGGACAGGGGACTTGGAGGAAACACCATATATTTT.

The CDR3 region is CASTLSGSGSSVGELFF. The CDR3 nucleotides read TGTGCCAGTACTCTTTCTGGGAGCGGGAGTTCAGTCGGGGAGCTGTTTTTT. The chain recombines TRBV19 with TRBJ2-2; 8 bases map to TRBD2. V trimming: 7 bases; J trimming: 7 bases; junction bases outside the gene matches: 17. The CDR3 sequence is 17 residues long. Germline V gene sequence: CDR1 LNHDA, CDR2 SQIVND (reference sequence).

CDR3 residues: CSVGPGQGLSYEQYF. For the CDR3, the DNA is TGCAGCGTTGGGCCAGGACAGGGGTTAAGCTACGAGCAGTACTTC. The V call is TRBV29-1, the J call TRBJ2-7, with 9 bases that match TRBD1. The CDR3 is 15 amino acids. The germline V gene encodes CDR1 SQVTM and CDR2 ANQGSEA. With 4 bases clipped from V and 3 bases from J, the junction kept 10 bases outside the gene matches.

This sequence joins TRBV19 and TRBJ1-5; D uncertain. There are 12 residues in the CDR3. In germline, CDR1 is LNHDA, CDR2 SQIVND (reference sequence). Trimming took off 5 bases at V and 6 bases at J, with 8 bases between the two ends. The CDR3 region is CASSEMAQPQHF. CDR3 sequence (DNA): TGTGCCAGTAGTGAAATGGCTCAGCCCCAGCATTTT.

The chain combines TRBV15 with TRBJ2-1, with 7 bases matching TRBD1. With V trimmed by 0 bases and J by 2 bases, 7 bases remained unmatched. CDR1 LNHNV and CDR2 YYDKDF come from the germline V gene (reference sequence). The CDR3 contains 17 residues. CDR3 DNA: TGTGCCACCAGCAGAGATCAAGGGCAGGGGGCCTACAATGAGCAGTTCTTC. Translating it yields CATSRDQGQGAYNEQFF.

The chain uses TRBV29-1 and TRBJ1-2; D might be TRBD1 (6 bases). The V gene's germline CDR1 is SQVTM and CDR2 ANQGSEA. The CDR3 runs to 16 residues. Trimming removed 5 bases from V and 4 bases from J, with 23 bases in between. CDR3: CSVQAGSGRGAYGYTF. In DNA, the CDR3 is TGCAGCGTTCAGGCCGGGTCCGGCAGGGGAGCCTATGGCTACACCTTC.

This chain connects TRBV18 to TRBJ2-3, with 8 bases fitting TRBD1. The V segment lost 3 bases and the J segment 5 bases; nucleotides outside the gene matches: 4. The germline V gene encodes CDR1 KGHSH and CDR2 LQKENI. The CDR3 sequence is 14 residues long. The chain's CDR3 is CASSPRQGLDTQYF. The CDR3 DNA is TGTGCCAGCTCACCTCGACAGGGGTTAGATACGCAGTATTTT.

V usage is TRBV2 and J usage is TRBJ2-7; 7 positions agree with TRBD1. V was clipped by 5 bases and J by 6 bases; unmatched bases: 4. Germline V gene data show CDR1 as SNHLY and CDR2 as FYNNEI. The CDR3 runs to 12 residues. The CDR3 bases are TGTGCCAGCAGTAAAAACAGGGGCGAGCAGTACTTC. Its translation is CASSKNRGEQYF.

The chain links TRBV18 to TRBJ1-5; TRBD1 matches at 9 bases. V trimming: 2 bases; J trimming: 4 bases; junction bases outside the gene matches: 6. The V gene's germline CDR1 is KGHSH and CDR2 LQKENI. The CDR3 is 16 residues long. The CDR3 sequence is CASSPGTGGRNQPQHF. Here the CDR3 DNA reads TGTGCCAGCTCACCAGGTACAGGGGGCCGAAATCAGCCCCAGCATTTT.

J is TRBJ2-5 and V is TRBV5-1; weak D call: TRBD1 (7 bases). Germline values: CDR1 SGHRS, CDR2 YFSETQ. Trimming took 8 bases from V and 4 from J, leaving 15 bases between them. CDR3 length equals 13 residues. Here the CDR3 DNA reads TGCGCCAGTCTACAGGGGCGGGGAGAGACCCAGTACTTC. Translating gives CASLQGRGETQYF.

The gene calls are TRBV6-1 and TRBJ1-2; D is unresolved. Germline-derived CDR1 and CDR2 are MNHNS and SASEGT. The CDR3 covers 12 residues. Trimming left V 4 bases short and J 3 bases short, with 6 bases between. The DNA for the CDR3 is TGTGCCAGCAGTGCCCGCGACTATGGCTACACCTTC. Amino acids: CASSARDYGYTF.

The chain has TRBV28 and TRBJ2-2, with 11 nucleotides matching TRBD2. The CDR3 runs to 17 residues. CDR1 MDHEN and CDR2 SYDVKM come from the germline V gene. With V trimmed by 5 bases and J by 2 bases, 7 bases remained unmatched. CDR3 DNA: TGTGCCAGCAGTGTCCTAGCGGGGGGCCTTAACACCGGGGAGCTGTTTTTT. This encodes CASSVLAGGLNTGELFF.

This clone was seen more than once but under ten times. V and J are TRBV6-5 and TRBJ1-5; perhaps TRBD1 as D (6 bases). Germline CDR1 MNHEY, CDR2 SVGAGI. The CDR3 runs 15 residues. The germline V and J ends were trimmed by 5 bases and 0 bases, with 11 bases remaining between them. The CDR3 reads CASSPRGYSNQPQHF. In nucleotides, the CDR3 is TGTGCCAGCAGTCCCAGGGGCTATAGCAATCAGCCCCAGCATTTT.

V gene TRBV10-3 combines with J gene TRBJ2-5; 11 nucleotides line up with TRBD2. V shed 0 bases and J 5 bases; nucleotides not matched to a gene: 11. Germline V CDR1 and CDR2: ENHRY, SYGVKD. The CDR3 length is 18 residues. In DNA form, the CDR3 reads TGTGCCATCAGTGAGTCGCGTAGCGGGGGGGCCTCCGGGGAGACCCAGTACTTC. As protein: CAISESRSGGASGETQYF.

This clone turned up a few times. The chain uses TRBV11-1 and TRBJ2-7; 10 nucleotides align to TRBD1. V gave up 5 bases and J gave up 3 bases; unmatched junction bases: 4. The CDR3 is made up of 14 amino acids. Germline loops: CDR1 SGHAT, CDR2 FQDESV (reference sequence). The CDR3, as DNA: TGTGCCAGCAGCCGGGACAGGGGAAACTACGAGCAGTACTTC. Encoded protein: CASSRDRGNYEQYF.

The rearrangement uses TRBV18 and TRBJ1-6; D perhaps matches TRBD1 (6 bases). Trimming removed 3 bases from V and 5 bases from J, with 14 bases in between. This CDR3 comprises 16 residues. Per germline, CDR1 KGHSH and CDR2 LQKENI. Written as DNA, the CDR3 is TGTGCCAGCTCACCGGGGGGCCGCGGGGATAATTCACCCCTCCACTTT. Amino acid sequence: CASSPGGRGDNSPLHF.